The sequence of this T cell receptor beta chain was determined in a study of T cells in Graves' hyperthyroidism and ophthalmopathy. Study conclusions and caveats: The blood repertoire included most of the expanded thyroid clonotypes above 0.001.

Duration under 3 months, a NOSPECS grade of at least 4, and a Clinical Activity Score of at least 3 characterized the ophthalmopathy patients. Exclusions: uncontrolled infection, other autoimmune disease, pregnancy, lactation. Diagnosing involved the use of clinical symptoms, serum thyroxine and TRAb, thyroid ultrasound and orbital computed tomography. This clonotype showed up many times. Its antigen is still unknown. Germline values: CDR1 LGHDT, CDR2 YNNKEL (reference sequence). Trimming stripped 2 bases from V and 2 bases from J, with 6 bases between. This CDR3 has 13 amino acids. Regions amplified from RNA transcripts were the TCR beta CDR3 regions. HTBI primers were the set used in a first-round RT-PCR of the TCR CDR3. TCRdb fed the multiplex PCR reads into MiXCR, producing one record per CDR3 protein. The profile shows 350,000 to 400,000 distinct CDR3 sequences, less than 20% of them singletons.

The sequence was obtained from a man younger than 35 with Graves' ophthalmopathy. The sequenced material came from blood. The chain uses TRBV3-1 and TRBJ2-5; D gene unclear. The CDR3 reads CASSQTIQETQYF. CDR3 DNA: TGTGCCAGCAGCCAAACTATACAAGAGACCCAGTACTTC.